This TCR beta chain was captured by sequencing in a study of blood T cell repertoires in COVID-19. On the study more broadly: Spain, Italy and the United States supplied samples that represented acute and convalescent COVID-19.

As handled by the study authors: Counts of nucleated cells, estimated from reference gene primer amplification, were obtained. TCRdb's table, derived via immunoSEQ multiplex PCR, lists solely in-frame clones and lacks some. That table gives V, J and clone size, and the DNA gave D and trimming. The sample lists roughly 270,000 clones, about four fifths occurring once. Germline lookup yields CDR1 MNHEY and CDR2 SVGAGI. The V segment lost 6 bases and the J segment 11 bases; nucleotides outside the gene matches: 11. This CDR3 spans 14 amino acids. The sequencing input was PBMCs or T cells enriched from blood (not recorded which). The chain is built from TRBV6-5 and TRBJ1-1, with 11 bases matching TRBD1. The origin of this receptor is a man between 35 and 55 years old who had been exposed to COVID-19. In DNA, the CDR3 is TGTGCCAGCAGACGGGGACAGGGGGGAGGCTGGGCTTTCTTT. Protein: CASRRGQGGGWAFF.